These T cell receptor beta chains were read from a single sample in a study of T-cell reconstitution after alpha-beta-depleted transplantation in children. TCRdb recomputed calls from the PCR reads with MiXCR, one row per CDR3 protein. This sample has 210,000 or so distinct CDR3 sequences, with 9.5% to 13% found just once. The sequenced sample was PBMCs, obtained before TCRalphabeta/CD19-depleted stem cell transplant. The receptors were gathered from a child less than two years old with acute myeloid leukemia, due to receive a stem cell transplant. Each CDR3 is given with its conserved first and last residue. A D gene is named only where the DNA matches it firmly. Rows give clone size only sometimes, using once, few, many, or a class for an expanded clone.

CDR3: CASSRRASTGELFF
DNA: TGTGCCAGCAGTCGACGGGCGTCCACCGGGGAGCTGTTTTTT
V: TRBV3-1
J: TRBJ2-2
size: many
D: -

CDR3: CASSPRASPQTAEAFF
DNA: TGTGCCAGCAGTCCACGGGCCTCCCCTCAGACCGCTGAAGCTTTCTTT
V: TRBV12-3/TRBV12-4
J: TRBJ1-1
size: many
D: -

CDR3: CASSFPSGGVYEQFF
DNA: TGTGCCAGCAGTTTCCCCAGCGGAGGGGTTTATGAGCAGTTCTTC
V: TRBV12-3/TRBV12-4
J: TRBJ2-1
size: many
D: -

CDR3: CASSLDLAGGSDTQYF
DNA: TGTGCCAGCAGCTTAGATCTAGCGGGAGGTTCAGATACGCAGTATTTT
V: TRBV7-3
J: TRBJ2-3
size: many
D: TRBD2

CDR3: CASSLNRETYNEQFF
DNA: TGTGCCAGCAGCTTAAACCGGGAAACCTACAATGAGCAGTTCTTC
V: TRBV7-3
J: TRBJ2-1
size: many
D: -

CDR3: CASSQVVGYNEQFF
DNA: TGTGCCAGCAGCCAAGTTGTCGGTTACAATGAGCAGTTCTTC
V: TRBV3-1
J: TRBJ2-1
size: many
D: -

CDR3: CSASTGETQYF
DNA: TGCAGCGCCTCAACCGGAGAGACCCAGTACTTC
V: TRBV29-1
J: TRBJ2-5
size: many
D: -

CDR3: CASSQDMSYEQHF
DNA: TGCGCCAGCAGCCAAGATATGAGTTACGAGCAGCACTTC
V: TRBV4-1
J: TRBJ2-7
size: -
D: -

CDR3: CSVGILGSRLFF
DNA: TGCAGCGTTGGGATACTTGGTAGTCGGCTGTTTTTT
V: TRBV29-1
J: TRBJ1-4
size: many
D: -

CDR3: CSAAPVIQSSYNEQFF
DNA: TGCAGTGCTGCGCCAGTGATACAGAGCTCCTACAATGAGCAGTTCTTC
V: TRBV20-1
J: TRBJ2-1
size: many
D: -

CDR3: CASRRPPGGNEKLFF
DNA: TGTGCCAGCAGAAGGCCCCCAGGGGGTAATGAAAAACTGTTTTTT
V: TRBV6-1
J: TRBJ1-4
size: -
D: TRBD1

CDR3: CASSSVRSGKLFF
DNA: TGTGCCAGCAGCTCGGTTAGGAGCGGAAAACTGTTTTTT
V: TRBV7-2
J: TRBJ1-4
size: many
D: -

CDR3: CASTTSGIGETQYF
DNA: TGCGCCAGCACGACTAGCGGGATAGGGGAGACCCAGTACTTC
V: TRBV5-1
J: TRBJ2-5
size: many
D: TRBD2

CDR3: CSASPGLPNQPQHF
DNA: TGCAGTGCTTCCCCGGGACTCCCCAATCAGCCCCAGCATTTT
V: TRBV20-1
J: TRBJ1-5
size: many
D: -

CDR3: CATSRVGGGQPQHF
DNA: TGTGCCACCAGCAGAGTCGGGGGAGGACAGCCCCAGCATTTT
V: TRBV15
J: TRBJ1-5
size: many
D: -

CDR3: CAWSRQSNEQFF
DNA: TGTGCCTGGAGTAGGCAGTCCAATGAGCAGTTCTTC
V: TRBV30
J: TRBJ2-1
size: few
D: -

CDR3: CASSQEENTQYF
DNA: TGTGCCAGCAGCCAAGAAGAAAACACGCAGTATTTT
V: TRBV3-1
J: TRBJ2-3
size: many
D: -

CDR3: CASSLGLTPTDTQYF
DNA: TGCGCCAGCAGCTTAGGACTTACCCCCACAGATACGCAGTATTTT
V: TRBV5-1
J: TRBJ2-3
size: many
D: -

CDR3: CASSGRLASYNEQFF
DNA: TGTGCCAGCAGCGGTAGACTAGCCTCCTACAATGAGCAGTTCTTC
V: TRBV7-8
J: TRBJ2-1
size: -
D: TRBD2

CDR3: CSASGSSGNTIYF
DNA: TGCAGTGCTAGTGGTAGCTCTGGAAACACCATATATTTT
V: TRBV20-1
J: TRBJ1-3
size: many
D: -

CDR3: CASSLGLGDPRGYTF
DNA: TGTGCCAGCAGCTTAGGGCTGGGTGACCCGAGAGGCTACACCTTC
V: TRBV7-2
J: TRBJ1-2
size: many
D: -

CDR3: CAIRAWGGWEQYF
DNA: TGTGCCATCCGCGCTTGGGGGGGTTGGGAGCAGTACTTC
V: TRBV10-3
J: TRBJ2-7
size: many
D: TRBD2

CDR3: CASSFVGGDTQYF
DNA: TGTGCCAGCAGCTTCGTTGGCGGGGATACGCAGTATTTT
V: TRBV7-2
J: TRBJ2-3
size: many
D: -

CDR3: CASSRSGANGSPLNEQYF
DNA: TGTGCCAGCAGCCGTTCTGGGGCTAACGGGAGTCCCCTAAACGAGCAGTACTTC
V: TRBV7-2
J: TRBJ2-7
size: -
D: -

CDR3: CAVTGDRGSYEQYF
DNA: TGTGCCGTCACCGGGGACAGAGGCTCCTACGAGCAGTACTTC
V: TRBV10-3
J: TRBJ2-7
size: many
D: TRBD1

CDR3: CATSGTGYYGYTF
DNA: TGTGCCACCAGCGGCACAGGTTACTATGGCTACACCTTC
V: TRBV24-1
J: TRBJ1-2
size: few
D: -

CDR3: CASSPQREGAQETQYF
DNA: TGTGCCAGCAGCCCCCAGCGGGAGGGCGCCCAAGAGACCCAGTACTTC
V: TRBV7-3
J: TRBJ2-5
size: many
D: TRBD2

CDR3: CASSLASLGVSYNEQFF
DNA: TGTGCCAGCAGCTTAGCTTCTTTGGGGGTCTCCTACAATGAGCAGTTCTTC
V: TRBV7-2
J: TRBJ2-1
size: many
D: -

CDR3: CASKARQAEETQYF
DNA: TGTGCCAGCAAGGCGAGACAGGCTGAAGAGACCCAGTACTTC
V: TRBV6-1
J: TRBJ2-5
size: few
D: -

CDR3: CASSYNLEAPSGYTF
DNA: TGTGCCAGCAGTTACAATCTCGAGGCCCCCTCTGGCTACACCTTC
V: TRBV6-2/TRBV6-3
J: TRBJ1-2
size: -
D: -

CDR3: CASSAPGYGYTF
DNA: TGTGCCAGCTCGGCACCGGGCTATGGCTACACCTTC
V: TRBV7-9
J: TRBJ1-2
size: many
D: -

CDR3: CASSRGPLQETQYF
DNA: TGTGCCAGCAGCAGAGGGCCCCTACAAGAGACCCAGTACTTC
V: TRBV7-9
J: TRBJ2-5
size: many
D: -

CDR3: CASSEQVRETQYF
DNA: TGCGCCAGCAGTGAACAGGTCCGAGAGACCCAGTACTTC
V: TRBV10-2
J: TRBJ2-5
size: many
D: -

CDR3: CASSLSGTSGTF
DNA: TGTGCCAGCAGCTTATCCGGGACTAGCGGGACCTTC
V: TRBV7-2
J: TRBJ2-1
size: many
D: TRBD2

CDR3: CASSQGSVYNEQFF
DNA: TGTGCCAGCAGCCAAGGCTCTGTATACAATGAGCAGTTCTTC
V: TRBV3-1
J: TRBJ2-1
size: many
D: -

CDR3: CASSLAPGPLGYTF
DNA: TGTGCCAGCAGTTTAGCCCCCGGGCCTCTGGGCTACACCTTC
V: TRBV12-3/TRBV12-4
J: TRBJ1-2
size: many
D: -

CDR3: CSVEGGGSGYTF
DNA: TGCAGCGTTGAAGGAGGGGGCAGTGGCTACACCTTC
V: TRBV29-1
J: TRBJ1-2
size: many
D: TRBD1

CDR3: CASSLNPRFNEQFF
DNA: TGTGCCAGCAGCCTCAACCCCCGTTTCAATGAGCAGTTCTTC
V: TRBV27
J: TRBJ2-1
size: few
D: -

CDR3: CASSLNLGSGELFF
DNA: TGCGCCAGCAGCCTAAACCTGGGATCCGGGGAGCTGTTTTTT
V: TRBV5-1
J: TRBJ2-2
size: many
D: -

CDR3: CASRQYNEQFF
DNA: TGTGCCAGTAGACAATACAATGAGCAGTTCTTC
V: TRBV2
J: TRBJ2-1
size: many
D: -

CDR3: CASSPLQELYSGANVLTF
DNA: TGTGCCAGCTCACCCTTACAGGAACTCTACTCTGGGGCCAACGTCCTGACTTTC
V: TRBV18
J: TRBJ2-6
size: many
D: -

CDR3: CASSTFRTGLNSPLHF
DNA: TGTGCCAGCAGCACTTTCCGGACAGGGCTTAATTCACCCCTCCACTTT
V: TRBV5-5
J: TRBJ1-6
size: many
D: TRBD1

CDR3: CASSLSNRGTEAFF
DNA: TGTGCCAGCAGCCTATCCAATAGGGGCACTGAAGCTTTCTTT
V: TRBV5-6
J: TRBJ1-1
size: many
D: -

CDR3: CASSQGDRTDTQYF
DNA: TGCGCCAGCAGCCAAGGGGATCGCACAGATACGCAGTATTTT
V: TRBV4-1
J: TRBJ2-3
size: -
D: -

CDR3: CASSSGLAKTQYF
DNA: TGTGCCAGCAGTTCGGGACTAGCGAAGACCCAGTACTTC
V: TRBV6-5
J: TRBJ2-5
size: -
D: TRBD2

CDR3: CASSLPSLSSYNEQFF
DNA: TGTGCCAGCAGTTTACCTAGCCTCAGCTCCTACAATGAGCAGTTCTTC
V: TRBV28
J: TRBJ2-1
size: many
D: -

CDR3: CASRLSGRANEQFF
DNA: TGTGCCAGCAGGCTTAGCGGGAGGGCGAATGAGCAGTTCTTC
V: TRBV28
J: TRBJ2-1
size: -
D: TRBD2

CDR3: CASRPGLAGVSQYF
DNA: TGTGCCAGCAGGCCCGGACTAGCGGGAGTTTCACAGTATTTT
V: TRBV28
J: TRBJ2-3
size: many
D: TRBD2

CDR3: CASSRDSRANQPQHF
DNA: TGTGCCAGCAGCCGGGACAGTAGGGCAAATCAGCCCCAGCATTTT
V: TRBV12-3/TRBV12-4
J: TRBJ1-5
size: many
D: TRBD1

CDR3: CSAGPPGITEAFF
DNA: TGCAGCGCCGGGCCTCCGGGGATTACTGAAGCTTTCTTT
V: TRBV29-1
J: TRBJ1-1
size: many
D: -

CDR3: CSASGGGGNEQFF
DNA: TGCAGTGCGAGCGGGGGAGGTGGGAATGAGCAGTTCTTC
V: TRBV20-1
J: TRBJ2-1
size: many
D: TRBD2

CDR3: CSAAGTTRLIAKNIQYF
DNA: TGCAGTGCTGCCGGGACAACCCGCCTGATAGCCAAAAACATTCAGTACTTC
V: TRBV20-1
J: TRBJ2-4
size: many
D: -

CDR3: CASSRVGDNYGYTF
DNA: TGTGCCAGCAGCCGAGTGGGGGATAACTATGGCTACACCTTC
V: TRBV3-1
J: TRBJ1-2
size: few
D: -

CDR3: CASSLWGGQKAGELFF
DNA: TGTGCCAGCAGTTTATGGGGGGGACAGAAAGCCGGGGAGCTGTTTTTT
V: TRBV27
J: TRBJ2-2
size: many
D: -

CDR3: CASSSDRDGANVLTF
DNA: TGCGCCAGCAGCTCGGACAGGGATGGGGCCAACGTCCTGACTTTC
V: TRBV5-1
J: TRBJ2-6
size: many
D: TRBD1